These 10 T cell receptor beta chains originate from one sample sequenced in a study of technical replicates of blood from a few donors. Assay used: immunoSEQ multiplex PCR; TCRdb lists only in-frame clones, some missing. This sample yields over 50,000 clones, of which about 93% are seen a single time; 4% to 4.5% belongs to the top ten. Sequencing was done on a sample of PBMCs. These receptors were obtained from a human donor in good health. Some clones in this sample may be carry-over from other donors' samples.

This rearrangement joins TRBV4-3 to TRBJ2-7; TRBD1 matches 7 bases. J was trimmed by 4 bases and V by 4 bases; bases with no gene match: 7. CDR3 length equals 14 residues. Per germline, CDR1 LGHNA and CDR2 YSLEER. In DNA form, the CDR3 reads TGCGCCAGCAGCCCGGGGACAGAATCTTACGAGCAGTACTTC. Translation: CASSPGTESYEQYF.

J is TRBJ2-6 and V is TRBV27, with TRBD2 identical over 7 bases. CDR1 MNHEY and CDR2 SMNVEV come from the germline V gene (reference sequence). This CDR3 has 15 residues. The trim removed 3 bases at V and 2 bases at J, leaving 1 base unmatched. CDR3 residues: CASSLGGAGANVLTF. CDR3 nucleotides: TGTGCCAGCAGTTTGGGGGGGGCTGGGGCCAACGTCCTGACTTTC.

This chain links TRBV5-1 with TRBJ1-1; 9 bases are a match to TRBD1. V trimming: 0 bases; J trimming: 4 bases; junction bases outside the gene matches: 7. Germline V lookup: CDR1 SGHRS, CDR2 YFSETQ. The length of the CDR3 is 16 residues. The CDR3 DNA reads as TGCGCCAGCAGCTTGGGAACTACAGGGGGCTTCACTGAAGCTTTCTTT. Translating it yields CASSLGTTGGFTEAFF. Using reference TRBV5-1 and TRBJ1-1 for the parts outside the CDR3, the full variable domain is KAGVTQTPRYLIKTRGQQVTLSCSPISGHRSVSWYQQTPGQGLQFLFEYFSETQRNKGNFPGRFSGRQFSNSRSEMNVSTLELGDSALYLCASSLGTTGGFTEAFFGQGTRLTVV.

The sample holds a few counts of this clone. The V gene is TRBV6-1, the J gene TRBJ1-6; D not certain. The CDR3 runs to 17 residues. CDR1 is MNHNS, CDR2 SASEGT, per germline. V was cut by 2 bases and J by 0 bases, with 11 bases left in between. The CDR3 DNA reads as TGTGCCAGCAGTGAATGGAGTATTAGCTCCTATAATTCACCCCTCCACTTT. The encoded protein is CASSEWSISSYNSPLHF.

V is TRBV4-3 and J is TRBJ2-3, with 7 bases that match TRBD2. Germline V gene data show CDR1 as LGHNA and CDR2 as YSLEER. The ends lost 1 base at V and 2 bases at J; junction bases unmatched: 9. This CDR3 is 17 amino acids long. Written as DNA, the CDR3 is TGCGCCAGCAGCCAAGGGGGCGGGAGAAAGGCCACAGATACGCAGTATTTT. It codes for CASSQGGGRKATDTQYF.

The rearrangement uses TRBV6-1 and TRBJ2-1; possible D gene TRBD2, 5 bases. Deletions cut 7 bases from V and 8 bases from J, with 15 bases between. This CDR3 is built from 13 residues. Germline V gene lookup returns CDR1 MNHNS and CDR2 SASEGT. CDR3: CASTERGIDEQFF. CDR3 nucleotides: TGTGCCAGCACCGAAAGAGGGATCGATGAGCAGTTCTTC.

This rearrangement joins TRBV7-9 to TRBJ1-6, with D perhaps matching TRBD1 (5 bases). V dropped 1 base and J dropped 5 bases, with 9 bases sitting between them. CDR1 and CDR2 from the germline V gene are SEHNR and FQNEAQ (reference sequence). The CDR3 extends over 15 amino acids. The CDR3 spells CASSLGGSHNSPLHF. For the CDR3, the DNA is TGTGCCAGCAGCTTAGGGGGCAGCCATAATTCACCCCTCCACTTT.

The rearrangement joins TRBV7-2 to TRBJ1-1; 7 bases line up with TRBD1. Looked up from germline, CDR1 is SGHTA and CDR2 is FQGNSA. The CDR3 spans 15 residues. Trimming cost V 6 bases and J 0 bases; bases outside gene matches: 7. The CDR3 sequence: CASSPPGQMNTEAFF. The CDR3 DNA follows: TGTGCCAGCAGTCCACCGGGACAGATGAACACTGAAGCTTTCTTT.

CDR3 bases: TGTGCCAGCAGCGGAAGGGACAGGGGAAACGAGCAGTACTTC. Translated: CASSGRDRGNEQYF. The chain has TRBV5-6 and TRBJ2-7; 10 bases line up with TRBD1. This CDR3 spans 14 amino acids. Germline CDR1 is SGHDT and CDR2 is YYEEEE. With V trimmed by 4 bases and J by 5 bases, 6 bases remained unmatched.

CDR3 amino acids: CASSSDRNQPQHF. The CDR3 nucleotides read TGTGCCAGCAGCTCGGACAGGAATCAGCCCCAGCATTTT. The V call is TRBV7-3, the J call TRBJ1-5, with 7 bases lining up with TRBD1. After removal of 4 bases from V and 4 bases from J, the junction contained 1 base not matched to a gene. The germline V gene has CDR1 SGHTA and CDR2 FQGTGA. The CDR3 is 13 residues long.